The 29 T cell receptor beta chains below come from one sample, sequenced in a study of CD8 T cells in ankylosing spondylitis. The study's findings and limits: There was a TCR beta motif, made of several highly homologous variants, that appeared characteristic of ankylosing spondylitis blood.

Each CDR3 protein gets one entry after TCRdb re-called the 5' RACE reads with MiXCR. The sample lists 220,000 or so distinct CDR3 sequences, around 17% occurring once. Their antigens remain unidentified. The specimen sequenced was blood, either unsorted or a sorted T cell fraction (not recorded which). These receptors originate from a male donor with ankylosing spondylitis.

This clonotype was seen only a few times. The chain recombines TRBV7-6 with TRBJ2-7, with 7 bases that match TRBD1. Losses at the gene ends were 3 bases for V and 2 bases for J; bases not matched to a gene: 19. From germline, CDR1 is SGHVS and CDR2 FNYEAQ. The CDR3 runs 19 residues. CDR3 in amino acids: CASSFTSSGSATGTYEQYF. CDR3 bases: TGTGCCAGCAGCTTTACTAGTTCCGGCAGCGCGACAGGGACCTACGAGCAGTACTTC.

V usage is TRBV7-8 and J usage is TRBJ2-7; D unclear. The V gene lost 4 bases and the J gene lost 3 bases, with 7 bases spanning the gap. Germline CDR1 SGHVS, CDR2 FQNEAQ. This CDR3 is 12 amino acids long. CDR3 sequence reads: CASSYADYEQYF. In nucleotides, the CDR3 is TGTGCCAGCAGCTACGCCGACTACGAGCAGTACTTC.

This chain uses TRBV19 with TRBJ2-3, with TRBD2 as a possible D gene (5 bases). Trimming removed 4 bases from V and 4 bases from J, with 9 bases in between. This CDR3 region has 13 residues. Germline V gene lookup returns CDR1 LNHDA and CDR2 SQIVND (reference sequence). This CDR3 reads CASSRGVSDTQYF. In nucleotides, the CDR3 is TGTGCCAGTAGTAGGGGAGTCTCAGATACGCAGTATTTT.

The CDR3 DNA sequence: TGTGCCAGCAGTTTGTCCTCCCGCAGGGTATCCTACAATGAGCAGTTCTTC. Translation gives CASSLSSRRVSYNEQFF. The chain recombines TRBV12-3 or TRBV12-4 with TRBJ2-1, with D maybe TRBD1 (5 bases). V lost 3 bases and J lost 1, with 16 bases in between. The CDR3 extends over 17 amino acids.

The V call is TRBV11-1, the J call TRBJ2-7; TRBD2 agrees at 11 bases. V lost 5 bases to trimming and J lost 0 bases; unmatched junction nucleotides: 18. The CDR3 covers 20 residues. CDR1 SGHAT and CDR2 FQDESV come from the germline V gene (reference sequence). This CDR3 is CASSGHRISGGDSLSYEQYF. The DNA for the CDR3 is TGTGCCAGCAGCGGACATCGGATTAGCGGGGGGGATTCCCTCTCCTACGAGCAGTACTTC.

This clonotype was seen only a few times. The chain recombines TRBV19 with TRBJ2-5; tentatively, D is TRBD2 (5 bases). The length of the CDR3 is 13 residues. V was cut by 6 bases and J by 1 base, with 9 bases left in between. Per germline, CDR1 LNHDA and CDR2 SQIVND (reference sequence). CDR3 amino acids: CASRARGQETQYF. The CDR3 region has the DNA TGTGCCAGTAGGGCCCGGGGCCAAGAGACCCAGTACTTC.

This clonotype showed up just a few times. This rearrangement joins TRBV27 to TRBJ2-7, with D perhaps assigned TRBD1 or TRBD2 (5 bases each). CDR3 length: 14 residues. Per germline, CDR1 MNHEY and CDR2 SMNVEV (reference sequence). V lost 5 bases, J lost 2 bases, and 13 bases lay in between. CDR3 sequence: CASSPRDGTYEQYF. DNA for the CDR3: TGTGCCAGCAGTCCAAGGGACGGTACCTACGAGCAGTACTTC.

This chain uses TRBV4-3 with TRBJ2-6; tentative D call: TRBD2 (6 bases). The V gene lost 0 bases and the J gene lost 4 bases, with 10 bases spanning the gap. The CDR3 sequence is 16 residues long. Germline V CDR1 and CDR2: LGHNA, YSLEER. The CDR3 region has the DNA TGCGCCAGCAGCCAAGAGCGGGGAACAGGGGCCAACGTCCTGACTTTC. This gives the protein CASSQERGTGANVLTF.

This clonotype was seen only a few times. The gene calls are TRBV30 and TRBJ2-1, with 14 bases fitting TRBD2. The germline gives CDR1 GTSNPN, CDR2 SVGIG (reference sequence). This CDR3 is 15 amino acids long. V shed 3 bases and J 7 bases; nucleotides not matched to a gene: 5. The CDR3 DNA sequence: TGTGCCTGGAGCCAGGGACTAGCGGGAGTAAATGAGCAGTTCTTC. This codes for CAWSQGLAGVNEQFF.

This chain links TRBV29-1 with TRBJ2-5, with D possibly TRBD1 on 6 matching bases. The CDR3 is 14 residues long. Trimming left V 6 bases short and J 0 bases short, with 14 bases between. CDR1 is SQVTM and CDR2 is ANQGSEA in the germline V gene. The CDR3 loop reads CSVEDRVYQETQYF. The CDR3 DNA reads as TGCAGCGTAGAGGACAGAGTGTACCAAGAGACCCAGTACTTC. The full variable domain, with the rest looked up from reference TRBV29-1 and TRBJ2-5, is SAVISQKPSRDICQRGTSLTIQCQVDSQVTMMFWYRQQPGQSLTLIATANQGSEATYESGFVIDKFPISRPNLTFSTLTVSNMSPEDSSIYLCSVEDRVYQETQYFGPGTRLLVL.

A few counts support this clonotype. CDR3 protein: CASSLAVADDNEQFF. The CDR3 nucleotides read TGTGCCAGCAGCTTAGCGGTAGCGGATGACAATGAGCAGTTCTTC. The chain joins TRBV7-8 to TRBJ2-1, with a tentative D call TRBD2 (6 bases). The germline V and J ends were trimmed by 0 bases and 5 bases, with 11 bases remaining between them. The germline CDR1 and CDR2 sequences are SGHVS and FQNEAQ. This CDR3 contains 15 residues.

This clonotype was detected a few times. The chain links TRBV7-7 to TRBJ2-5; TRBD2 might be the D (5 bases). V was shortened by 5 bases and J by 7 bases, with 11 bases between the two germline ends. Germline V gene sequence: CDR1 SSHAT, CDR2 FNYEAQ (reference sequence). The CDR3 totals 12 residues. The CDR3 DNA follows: TGTGCCAGCAGCCACCTTGAGGGGACCCAGTACTTC. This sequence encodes CASSHLEGTQYF.

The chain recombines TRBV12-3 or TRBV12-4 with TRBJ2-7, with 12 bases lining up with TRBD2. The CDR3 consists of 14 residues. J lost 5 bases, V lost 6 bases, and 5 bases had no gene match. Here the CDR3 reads CASSTGLAGHEQYF. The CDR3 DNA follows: TGTGCCAGCAGCACGGGACTAGCGGGTCACGAGCAGTACTTC.

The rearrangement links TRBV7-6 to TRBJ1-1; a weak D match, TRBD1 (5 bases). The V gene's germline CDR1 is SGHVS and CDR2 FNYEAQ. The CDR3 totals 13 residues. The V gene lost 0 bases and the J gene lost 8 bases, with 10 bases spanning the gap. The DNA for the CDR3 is TGTGCCAGCAGCTTAGCGCCCCACAGGGAAGCTTTCTTT. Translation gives CASSLAPHREAFF.

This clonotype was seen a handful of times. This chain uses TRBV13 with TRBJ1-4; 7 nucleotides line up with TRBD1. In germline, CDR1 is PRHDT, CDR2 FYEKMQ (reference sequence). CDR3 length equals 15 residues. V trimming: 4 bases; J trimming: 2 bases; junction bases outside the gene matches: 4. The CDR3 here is CASSSEGATNEKLFF. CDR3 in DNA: TGTGCCAGCAGCTCCGAGGGGGCCACTAATGAAAAACTGTTTTTT.

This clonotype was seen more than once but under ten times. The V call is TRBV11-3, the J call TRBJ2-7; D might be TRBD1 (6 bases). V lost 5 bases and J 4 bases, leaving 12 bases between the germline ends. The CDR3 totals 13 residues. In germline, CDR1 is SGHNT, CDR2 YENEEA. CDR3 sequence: CASSQQGHYEQYF. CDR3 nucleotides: TGTGCCAGCAGCCAACAGGGACATTACGAGCAGTACTTC.

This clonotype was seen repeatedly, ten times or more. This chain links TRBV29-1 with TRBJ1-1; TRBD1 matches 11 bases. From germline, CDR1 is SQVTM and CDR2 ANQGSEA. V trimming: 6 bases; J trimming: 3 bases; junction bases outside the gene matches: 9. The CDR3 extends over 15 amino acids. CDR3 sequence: CSVAGTGGSHTEAFF. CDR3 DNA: TGCAGCGTGGCCGGGACAGGGGGTTCGCACACTGAAGCTTTCTTT.

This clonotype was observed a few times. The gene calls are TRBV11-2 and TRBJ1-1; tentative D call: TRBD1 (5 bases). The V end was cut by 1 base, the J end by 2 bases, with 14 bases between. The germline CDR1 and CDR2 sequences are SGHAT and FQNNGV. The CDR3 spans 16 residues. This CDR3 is CASSLGDPTPNTEAFF. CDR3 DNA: TGTGCCAGCAGCTTAGGGGACCCGACACCCAACACTGAAGCTTTCTTT.

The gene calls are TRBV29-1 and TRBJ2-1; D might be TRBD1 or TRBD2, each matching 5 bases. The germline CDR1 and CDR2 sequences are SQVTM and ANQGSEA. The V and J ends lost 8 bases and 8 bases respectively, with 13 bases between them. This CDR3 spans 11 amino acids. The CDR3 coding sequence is TGCAGCTTTTGGGGGTTCGATGAGCAGTTCTTC. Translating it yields CSFWGFDEQFF.

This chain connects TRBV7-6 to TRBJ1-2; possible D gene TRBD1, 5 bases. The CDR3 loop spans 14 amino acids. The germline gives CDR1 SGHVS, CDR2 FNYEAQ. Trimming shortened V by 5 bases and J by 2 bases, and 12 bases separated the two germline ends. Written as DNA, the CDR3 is TGTGCCAGCAGCCCCCGTGGGGGGAACTATGGCTACACCTTC. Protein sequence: CASSPRGGNYGYTF.

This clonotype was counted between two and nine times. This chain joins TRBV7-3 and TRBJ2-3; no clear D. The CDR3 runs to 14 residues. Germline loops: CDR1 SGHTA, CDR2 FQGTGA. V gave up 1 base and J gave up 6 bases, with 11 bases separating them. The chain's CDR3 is CASSLIGLGDTQYF. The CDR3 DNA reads TGTGCCAGCAGCTTAATAGGATTGGGGGATACGCAGTATTTT.

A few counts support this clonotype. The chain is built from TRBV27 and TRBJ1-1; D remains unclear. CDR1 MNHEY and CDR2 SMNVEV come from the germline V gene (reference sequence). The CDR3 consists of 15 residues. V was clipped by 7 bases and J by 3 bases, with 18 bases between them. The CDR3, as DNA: TGTGCCAGCACTTCAAACAGTCGGGCGGACACTGAAGCTTTCTTT. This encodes CASTSNSRADTEAFF.

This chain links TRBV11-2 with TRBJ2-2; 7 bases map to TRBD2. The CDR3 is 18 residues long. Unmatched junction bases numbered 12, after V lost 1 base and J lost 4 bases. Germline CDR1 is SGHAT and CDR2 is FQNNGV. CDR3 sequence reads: CASSLVTAGSPLTGELFF. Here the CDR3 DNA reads TGTGCCAGCAGCTTAGTAACAGCGGGATCCCCTCTCACCGGGGAGCTGTTTTTT.

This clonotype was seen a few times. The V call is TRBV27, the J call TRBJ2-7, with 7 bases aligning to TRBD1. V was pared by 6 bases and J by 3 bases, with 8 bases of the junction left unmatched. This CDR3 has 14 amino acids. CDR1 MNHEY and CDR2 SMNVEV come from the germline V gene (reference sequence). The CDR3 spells CASSPTGNGYEQYF. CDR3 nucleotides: TGTGCCAGCAGCCCGACAGGGAACGGCTACGAGCAGTACTTC.

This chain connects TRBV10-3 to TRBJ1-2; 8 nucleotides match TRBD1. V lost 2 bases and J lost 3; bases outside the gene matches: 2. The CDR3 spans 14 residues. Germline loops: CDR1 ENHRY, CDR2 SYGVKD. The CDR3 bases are TGTGCCATCAGTGAGGCGGGACAGGACTATGGCTACACCTTC. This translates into CAISEAGQDYGYTF.

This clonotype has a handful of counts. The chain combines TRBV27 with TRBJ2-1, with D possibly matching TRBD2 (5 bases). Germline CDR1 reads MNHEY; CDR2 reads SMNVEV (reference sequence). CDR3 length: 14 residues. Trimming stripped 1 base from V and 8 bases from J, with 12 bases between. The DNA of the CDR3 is TGTGCCAGCAGTTTATGGGGAGAGGCGGATGAGCAGTTCTTC. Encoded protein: CASSLWGEADEQFF.

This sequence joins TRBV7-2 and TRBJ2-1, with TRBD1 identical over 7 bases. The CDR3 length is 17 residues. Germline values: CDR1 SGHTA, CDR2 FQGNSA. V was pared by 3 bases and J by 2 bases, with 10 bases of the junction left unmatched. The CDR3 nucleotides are TGTGCCAGCAGCTTTGGGCCGCACAGGGGTCCCTACAATGAGCAGTTCTTC. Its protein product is CASSFGPHRGPYNEQFF.

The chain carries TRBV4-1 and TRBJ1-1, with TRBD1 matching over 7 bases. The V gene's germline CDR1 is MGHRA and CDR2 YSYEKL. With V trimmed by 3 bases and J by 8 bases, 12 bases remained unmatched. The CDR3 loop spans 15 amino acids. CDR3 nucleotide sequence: TGCGCCAGCAGCCAGGGTCGGGACAGCGGGGTAGAAGCTTTCTTT. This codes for CASSQGRDSGVEAFF.

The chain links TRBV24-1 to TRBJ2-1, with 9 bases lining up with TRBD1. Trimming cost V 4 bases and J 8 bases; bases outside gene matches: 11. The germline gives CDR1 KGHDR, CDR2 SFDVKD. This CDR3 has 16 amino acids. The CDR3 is CATSDPGTGNGDEQFF. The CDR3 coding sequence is TGTGCCACCAGTGACCCTGGGACAGGGAATGGGGATGAGCAGTTCTTC.